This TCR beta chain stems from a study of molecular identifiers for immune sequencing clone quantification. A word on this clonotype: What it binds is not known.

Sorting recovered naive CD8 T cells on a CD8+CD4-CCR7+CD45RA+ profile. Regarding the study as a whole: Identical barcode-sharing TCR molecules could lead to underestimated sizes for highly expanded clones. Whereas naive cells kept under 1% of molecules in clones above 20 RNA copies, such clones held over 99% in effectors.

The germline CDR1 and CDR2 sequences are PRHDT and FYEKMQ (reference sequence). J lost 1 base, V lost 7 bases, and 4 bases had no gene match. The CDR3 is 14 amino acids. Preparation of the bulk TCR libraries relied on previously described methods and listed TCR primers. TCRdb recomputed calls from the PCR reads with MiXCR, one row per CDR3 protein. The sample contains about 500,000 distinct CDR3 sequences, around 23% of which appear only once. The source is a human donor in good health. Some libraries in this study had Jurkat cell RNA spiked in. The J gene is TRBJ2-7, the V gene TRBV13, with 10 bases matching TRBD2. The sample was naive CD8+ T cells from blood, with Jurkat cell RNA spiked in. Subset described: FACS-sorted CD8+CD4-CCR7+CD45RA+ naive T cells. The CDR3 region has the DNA TGTGCCAGCACCCCGGGACTAGCGTCCTACGAGCAGTACTTC. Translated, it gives CASTPGLASYEQYF.